The 18 T cell receptor beta chains below all came from one sample that was sequenced in a study of blood T cell repertoires in COVID-19. Method: immunoSEQ multiplex PCR; TCRdb's copy keeps in-frame clones and lacks some. Here the sample spans fewer than 350,000 clones, approximately 86% being singletons. The sample taken for sequencing was peripheral blood. These receptors were obtained from a man aged 18 to 29 with active or convalescent COVID-19.

The gene calls are TRBV19 and TRBJ2-1, with 10 bases that match TRBD2. Unmatched junction bases numbered 11, after V lost 0 bases and J lost 9 bases. From germline, CDR1 is LNHDA and CDR2 SQIVND (reference sequence). This CDR3 contains 17 residues. CDR3 in DNA: TGTGCCAGTAGTATAGATCTTAAGGGACTAGCGTTAGGTGAGCAGTTCTTC. It is translated as CASSIDLKGLALGEQFF.

CDR3 amino acids: CASSVPGTGGNYGYTF. The CDR3 DNA reads TGTGCCAGCAGCGTACCCGGGACAGGGGGCAACTATGGCTACACCTTC. V usage is TRBV9 and J usage is TRBJ1-2; the match to TRBD1 covers 12 bases. The CDR3 has 16 amino acids. Trimming took 1 base from V and 2 from J; bases not matched to a gene: 3. Germline V gene lookup returns CDR1 SGDLS and CDR2 YYNGEE.

The CDR3 spells CASSYNRGGGTDTQYF. CDR3 DNA: TGTGCCAGCAGTTACAATCGCGGGGGGGGCACAGATACGCAGTATTTT. The V and J genes are TRBV6-2 or TRBV6-3 and TRBJ2-3; 9 bases align to TRBD2. The CDR3 covers 16 residues. CDR1 is MNHEY, CDR2 SVGEGT, per germline. V shed 2 bases and J 1 base; nucleotides not matched to a gene: 4.

This clone appeared once. The genes are TRBV4-3 and TRBJ2-3; 7 nucleotides agree with TRBD1. Germline trimming cut 2 bases from V and 5 bases from J; bases unmatched to any gene: 4. The CDR3 is made up of 14 amino acids. CDR1 and CDR2 (germline): LGHNA, YSLEER. The CDR3 nucleotides are TGCGCCAGCAGCCAATTTACAGGGGAAGATACGCAGTATTTT. Protein product: CASSQFTGEDTQYF.

The chain employs TRBV9 and TRBJ1-3, with 7 bases fitting TRBD1. Germline lookup yields CDR1 SGDLS and CDR2 YYNGEE. V shed 3 bases, J shed 1 base, and the junction held 7 bases outside the gene matches. CDR3 size: 16 residues. In DNA, the CDR3 is TGTGCCAGCAGCGAGAGACAGGGTAGTTCTGGAAACACCATATATTTT. Its translation: CASSERQGSSGNTIYF.

The rearrangement links TRBV9 to TRBJ2-3; maybe TRBD1 (5 bases). CDR3 length equals 16 residues. Trimming removed 7 bases from V and 2 bases from J, with 20 bases in between. Germline values: CDR1 SGDLS, CDR2 YYNGEE. CDR3 protein: CASGDSLGNPTDTQYF. The CDR3 region has the DNA TGTGCCAGCGGTGACAGCTTGGGAAACCCCACAGATACGCAGTATTTT.

The V call is TRBV5-1, the J call TRBJ1-2; tentative D call: TRBD1 (5 bases). The CDR3 length is 17 residues. Germline lookup yields CDR1 SGHRS and CDR2 YFSETQ. V was cut by 2 bases and J by 3 bases, with 20 bases left in between. In nucleotides, the CDR3 is TGCGCCAGCAGCTTTGGGACGGGACTTGGGGCCTACTATGGCTACACCTTC. This codes for CASSFGTGLGAYYGYTF.

The V call is TRBV7-3, the J call TRBJ1-6; TRBD1 aligns across 7 bases. From germline, CDR1 is SGHTA and CDR2 FQGTGA. The V and J ends lost 2 bases and 7 bases, in that order; junction bases with no gene match: 2. This CDR3 is built from 14 residues. Written as DNA, the CDR3 is TGTGCCAGCAGCTTACTAGGGGGCAATTCACCCCTCCACTTT. It codes for CASSLLGGNSPLHF.

This clone was seen once. The chain uses TRBV14 and TRBJ1-4, with D hard to call. The CDR3 runs 14 residues. V was pared by 2 bases and J by 5 bases, with 9 bases between. CDR1 is SGHDN and CDR2 is FVKESK in the germline V gene. In DNA, the CDR3 is TGTGCCAGCAGCCAACCTACTAAGAATGAAAAACTGTTTTTT. Encoded protein: CASSQPTKNEKLFF.

This chain uses TRBV9 with TRBJ1-1; 7 nucleotides align to TRBD1. The V and J ends lost 3 bases and 4 bases, in that order; junction bases with no gene match: 9. The CDR3 sequence is 15 residues long. CDR1 SGDLS and CDR2 YYNGEE come from the germline V gene. The DNA of the CDR3 is TGTGCCAGCAGCGCGGTACCCCAGGGGGGCACTGAAGCTTTCTTT. Translating gives CASSAVPQGGTEAFF.

The V and J genes are TRBV6-5 and TRBJ2-3; 9 bases map to TRBD1. The CDR3 length is 15 residues. The V gene end was trimmed by 7 bases and the J gene end by 0 bases; junction bases not matched to a gene: 5. CDR1 and CDR2 (germline): MNHEY, SVGAGI. This chain's CDR3 is CASTTQGASTDTQYF. The CDR3 DNA is TGTGCCAGCACAACACAGGGGGCAAGCACAGATACGCAGTATTTT.

The CDR3 DNA reads as TGTGCCAGCAGCTCGCCCCAGACCCCCGGAGGGTACGACACTGAAGCTTTCTTT. Encoded protein: CASSSPQTPGGYDTEAFF. The rearrangement uses TRBV5-4 and TRBJ1-1, with no clear D. Germline-derived CDR1 and CDR2 are SGHNT and YYREEE (reference sequence). With 3 bases removed from V and 3 bases from J, the gap between germline ends came to 24 bases. The CDR3 has 18 residues.

The chain links TRBV11-3 to TRBJ2-7, with TRBD2 identical over 13 bases. The germline V gene has CDR1 SGHNT and CDR2 YENEEA. The trim removed 5 bases at V and 2 bases at J, leaving 15 bases unmatched. This CDR3 has 19 residues. CDR3 in amino acids: CASSLLTLTSGGLPYEQYF. The CDR3 DNA reads TGTGCCAGCAGCCTCCTCACATTGACTAGCGGGGGGCTCCCCTACGAGCAGTACTTC.

V and J are TRBV11-2 and TRBJ2-2; 8 bases are shared with TRBD2. V lost 5 bases to trimming and J lost 4 bases; unmatched junction nucleotides: 18. Germline loops: CDR1 SGHAT, CDR2 FQNNGV. The CDR3 is 19 residues long. The CDR3 DNA sequence: TGTGCCAGCAGCCATGGGCTAACTAGCGGCCACGGGGGCACCGGGGAGCTGTTTTTT. Translation gives CASSHGLTSGHGGTGELFF.

The CDR3, as DNA: TGCGCCAGCAGCCAAGATTCAGGGCCGTTTCAGCCCCAGCATTTT. This codes for CASSQDSGPFQPQHF. The chain is built from TRBV4-3 and TRBJ1-5; maybe TRBD1 (5 bases). The CDR3 is made up of 15 amino acids. Germline V gene data show CDR1 as LGHNA and CDR2 as YSLEER. V lost 0 bases to trimming and J lost 6 bases, with 12 bases between them.

The V and J genes are TRBV10-3 and TRBJ2-7, with 11 bases identical to TRBD2. The CDR3 loop spans 16 amino acids. V lost 2 bases and J lost 4; bases outside the gene matches: 7. CDR1 is ENHRY and CDR2 is SYGVKD in the germline V gene. The CDR3 reads CAISEGLAGGEYEQYF. The CDR3 DNA follows: TGTGCCATCAGTGAGGGGCTAGCGGGGGGAGAATACGAGCAGTACTTC.

V and J are TRBV10-2 and TRBJ1-4, with D hard to call. The CDR3 loop spans 14 amino acids. With 6 bases removed from V and 4 bases from J, the gap between germline ends came to 12 bases. The germline V gene encodes CDR1 WSHSY and CDR2 SAAADI. The CDR3 loop is CASREGSGNEKLFF. In nucleotides, the CDR3 is TGCGCCAGCAGAGAGGGTAGTGGTAATGAAAAACTGTTTTTT.

In this sample, this clone turned up once. The chain employs TRBV7-2 and TRBJ2-7; 10 bases match TRBD2. With V trimmed by 5 bases and J by 3 bases, 7 bases remained unmatched. The CDR3 is 15 amino acids. CDR1 is SGHTA and CDR2 is FQGNSA in the germline V gene. The CDR3, as DNA: TGTGCCAGCAGCGCAGAGCGGGGGGGACTCTACGAGCAGTACTTC. It specifies CASSAERGGLYEQYF.